One sample yielded the 15 T cell receptor beta chains listed below, sequenced in a study of cytomegalovirus exposure and HLA in healthy donors. Primers for the PCR totalled 60 Vbeta and 13 Jbeta. The data were produced by immunoSEQ multiplex PCR, yet TCRdb's version contains in-frame clones alone and is incomplete. Its listing shows about 110,000 clones. Input material: PBMCs. These receptors originate from a man over 45 in good health and CMV-seronegative.

This chain connects TRBV9 to TRBJ1-2; the D gene is possibly TRBD1 (6 bases). V shed 0 bases and J shed 7 bases, with 10 bases lying between them. In germline, CDR1 is SGDLS, CDR2 YYNGEE. The CDR3 runs to 13 residues. The CDR3 loop is CASSVGTELGYTF. DNA of the CDR3: TGTGCCAGCAGCGTAGGGACAGAGCTTGGCTACACCTTC.

The V gene is TRBV29-1, the J gene TRBJ1-5; 10 bases match TRBD1. The CDR3 runs 14 residues. The germline V gene encodes CDR1 SQVTM and CDR2 ANQGSEA. V lost 8 bases to trimming and J lost 3 bases; unmatched junction nucleotides: 7. In DNA, the CDR3 is TGCAGCTGCCGGGACAGGGGATACAATCAGCCCCAGCATTTT. It codes for CSCRDRGYNQPQHF.

J is TRBJ1-2 and V is TRBV7-2; unclear D gene. Trimming removed 1 base at V and 0 bases at J, with 9 bases between. CDR3 length: 15 residues. Germline CDR1 SGHTA, CDR2 FQGNSA. This CDR3 reads CASSLGVGANYGYTF. Here the CDR3 DNA reads TGTGCCAGCAGCTTAGGCGTGGGAGCTAACTATGGCTACACCTTC.

This chain's CDR3 is CASSEQQETQYF. For the CDR3, the DNA is TGTGCCAGCTCGGAGCAGCAAGAGACCCAGTACTTC. The rearrangement joins TRBV18 to TRBJ2-5, with no clear D. The CDR3 sequence is 12 residues long. Germline V gene data show CDR1 as KGHSH and CDR2 as LQKENI. Trimming left V 6 bases short and J 2 bases short, with 7 bases between.

The chain combines TRBV25-1 with TRBJ2-7; perhaps TRBD1 as D (6 bases). The CDR3 consists of 13 residues. Trimming removed 7 bases at V and 3 bases at J, with 13 bases between. Per the germline V gene, CDR1 is MGHDK and CDR2 is SYGVNS. CDR3 bases: TGTGCCAGCACCGAGGCAGGGGTCTACGAGCAGTACTTC. It translates to CASTEAGVYEQYF.

This chain connects TRBV5-6 to TRBJ1-5; TRBD1 matches at 10 bases. V dropped 5 bases and J dropped 7; count of bases not matched to a gene: 9. This CDR3 contains 15 residues. The V gene's germline CDR1 is SGHDT and CDR2 YYEEEE. Here the CDR3 DNA reads TGTGCCAGCAGTCCGGGACAGGGGCGCGGGCAGCCCCAGCATTTT. It codes for CASSPGQGRGQPQHF.

In DNA form, the CDR3 reads TGTGCCAGCAGCTTAGGAGGGATTGGAAACACCATATATTTT. Translating it yields CASSLGGIGNTIYF. The chain carries TRBV7-9 and TRBJ1-3; D gene unclear. V was cut by 1 base and J by 3 bases, with 7 bases left in between. Germline loops: CDR1 SEHNR, CDR2 FQNEAQ (reference sequence). This CDR3 region has 14 residues.

The J gene is TRBJ2-2, the V gene TRBV11-3; 7 bases fit TRBD1. V shed 5 bases, J shed 2 bases, and the junction held 5 bases outside the gene matches. CDR3 length equals 15 residues. The V gene's germline CDR1 is SGHNT and CDR2 YENEEA. CDR3 sequence reads: CASSHRQGNTGELFF. The CDR3 DNA follows: TGTGCCAGCAGCCATCGACAGGGTAACACCGGGGAGCTGTTTTTT.

J is TRBJ2-5 and V is TRBV7-8; TRBD2 might be the D (5 bases). CDR1 is SGHVS, CDR2 FQNEAQ, per germline. V was trimmed by 1 base and J by 4 bases, leaving 7 bases between them. The CDR3 is made up of 13 amino acids. The chain's CDR3 is CASSLVRGETQYF. The CDR3 nucleotides read TGTGCCAGCAGCTTAGTCCGGGGAGAGACCCAGTACTTC. Full variable domain (remainder filled in from reference TRBV7-8 and TRBJ2-5): GAGVSQSPRYKVAKRGQDVALRCDPISGHVSLFWYQQALGQGPEFLTYFQNEAQLDKSGLPSDRFFAERPEGSVSTLKIQRTQQEDSAVYLCASSLVRGETQYFGPGTRLLVL.

The genes are TRBV19 and TRBJ1-2, with a tentative D call TRBD1 (5 bases). The germline V and J ends were trimmed by 7 bases and 4 bases, with 16 bases remaining between them. CDR3 length equals 14 residues. The germline gives CDR1 LNHDA, CDR2 SQIVND (reference sequence). CDR3 bases: TGTGCCAGTATTTCTGCGGGGGGGGGCTATGGCTACACCTTC. This translates into CASISAGGGYGYTF.

V and J are TRBV19 and TRBJ1-6; the match to TRBD1 covers 8 bases. With 4 bases clipped from V and 3 bases from J, the junction kept 8 bases outside the gene matches. Germline CDR1 is LNHDA and CDR2 is SQIVND (reference sequence). The CDR3 sequence is 17 residues long. CDR3 DNA sequence: TGTGCCAGTAGTACCCTGACAGGGGCGAGCTATAATTCACCCCTCCACTTT. Its translation is CASSTLTGASYNSPLHF.

The chain employs TRBV6-6 and TRBJ2-7; 9 bases fit TRBD2. V dropped 0 bases and J dropped 0; count of bases not matched to a gene: 3. This CDR3 spans 16 amino acids. Germline V gives CDR1 MNHNY, CDR2 SVGAGI (reference sequence). CDR3 coding DNA: TGTGCCAGCAGTTACTCGAGCGGGAGGTCCTCCTACGAGCAGTACTTC. The encoded protein is CASSYSSGRSSYEQYF.

The J gene is TRBJ2-1, the V gene TRBV5-4; TRBD2 matches 11 bases. The J segment lost 6 bases and the V segment lost 2 bases, leaving 4 bases of the junction unmatched. This CDR3 is built from 15 residues. Germline CDR1 SGHNT, CDR2 YYREEE (reference sequence). The CDR3 region has the DNA TGTGCCAGCAGCTTTCGACTAGCGGGAACCAATGAGCAGTTCTTC. Protein product: CASSFRLAGTNEQFF.

The chain combines TRBV9 with TRBJ2-2; 7 positions agree with TRBD1. The CDR3 runs 14 residues. Germline assignment: CDR1 SGDLS and CDR2 YYNGEE. V lost 5 bases and J lost 6; bases outside the gene matches: 7. This CDR3 is CASRDRTGAGELFF. The CDR3, as DNA: TGTGCCAGCAGGGACAGGACCGGAGCCGGGGAGCTGTTTTTT.

The CDR3 protein is CASSLSPRVSEKLFF. The CDR3 coding sequence is TGTGCCAGCAGTTTATCACCCAGGGTGTCTGAAAAACTGTTTTTT. The rearrangement uses TRBV27 and TRBJ1-4; a possible D gene is TRBD1 (5 bases). Germline-derived CDR1 and CDR2 are MNHEY and SMNVEV (reference sequence). The CDR3 extends over 15 amino acids. V shed 0 bases and J shed 7 bases, with 12 bases lying between them.